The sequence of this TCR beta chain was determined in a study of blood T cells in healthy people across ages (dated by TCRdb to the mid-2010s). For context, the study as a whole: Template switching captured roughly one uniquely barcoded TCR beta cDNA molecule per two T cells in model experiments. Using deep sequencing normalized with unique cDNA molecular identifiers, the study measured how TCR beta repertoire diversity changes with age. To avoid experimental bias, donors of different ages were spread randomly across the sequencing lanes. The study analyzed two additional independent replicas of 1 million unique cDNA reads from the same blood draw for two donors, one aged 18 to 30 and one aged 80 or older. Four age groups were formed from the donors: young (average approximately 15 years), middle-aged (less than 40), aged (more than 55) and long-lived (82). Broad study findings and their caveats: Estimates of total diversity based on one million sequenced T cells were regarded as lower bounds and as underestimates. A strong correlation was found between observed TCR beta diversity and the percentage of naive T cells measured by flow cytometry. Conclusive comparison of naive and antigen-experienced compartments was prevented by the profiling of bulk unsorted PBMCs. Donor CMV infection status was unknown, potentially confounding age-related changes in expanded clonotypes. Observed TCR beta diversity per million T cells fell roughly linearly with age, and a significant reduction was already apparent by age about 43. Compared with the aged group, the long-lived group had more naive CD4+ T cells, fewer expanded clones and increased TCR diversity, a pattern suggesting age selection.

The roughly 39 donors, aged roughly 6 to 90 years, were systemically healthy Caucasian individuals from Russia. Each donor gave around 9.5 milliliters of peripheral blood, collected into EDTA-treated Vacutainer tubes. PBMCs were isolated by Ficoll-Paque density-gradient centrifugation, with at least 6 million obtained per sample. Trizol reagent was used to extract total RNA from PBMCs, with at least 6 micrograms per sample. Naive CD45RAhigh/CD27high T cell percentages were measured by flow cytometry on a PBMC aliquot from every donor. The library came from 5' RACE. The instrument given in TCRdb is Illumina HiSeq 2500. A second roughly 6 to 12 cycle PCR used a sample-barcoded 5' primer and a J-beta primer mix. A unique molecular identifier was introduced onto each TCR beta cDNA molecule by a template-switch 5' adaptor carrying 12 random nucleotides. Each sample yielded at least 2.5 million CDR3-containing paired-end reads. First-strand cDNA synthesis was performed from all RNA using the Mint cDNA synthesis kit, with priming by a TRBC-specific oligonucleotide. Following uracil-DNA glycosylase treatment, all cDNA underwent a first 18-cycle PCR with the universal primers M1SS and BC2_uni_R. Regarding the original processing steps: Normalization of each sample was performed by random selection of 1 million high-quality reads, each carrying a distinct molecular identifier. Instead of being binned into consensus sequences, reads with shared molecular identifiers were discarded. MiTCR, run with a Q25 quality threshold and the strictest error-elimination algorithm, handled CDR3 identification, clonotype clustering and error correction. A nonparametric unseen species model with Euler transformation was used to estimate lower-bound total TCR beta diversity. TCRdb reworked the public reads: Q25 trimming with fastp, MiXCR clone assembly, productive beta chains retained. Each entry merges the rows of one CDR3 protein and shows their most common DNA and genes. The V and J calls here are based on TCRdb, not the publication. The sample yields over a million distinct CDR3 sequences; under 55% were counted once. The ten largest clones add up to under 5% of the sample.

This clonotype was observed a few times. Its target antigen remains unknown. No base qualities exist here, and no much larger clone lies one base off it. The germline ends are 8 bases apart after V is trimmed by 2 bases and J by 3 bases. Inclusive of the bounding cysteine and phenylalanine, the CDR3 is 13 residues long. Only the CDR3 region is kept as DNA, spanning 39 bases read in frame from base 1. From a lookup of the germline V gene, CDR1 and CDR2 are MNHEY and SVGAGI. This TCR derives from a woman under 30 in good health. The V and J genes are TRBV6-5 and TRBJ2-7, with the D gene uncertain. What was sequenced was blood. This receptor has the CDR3 CASSYRSDYEQYF. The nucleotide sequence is TGTGCCAGCAGTTACAGGTCAGACTACGAGCAGTACTTC.